Listed here are 3 T cell receptor beta chains from one sample, sequenced in a study of cytomegalovirus exposure and HLA in healthy donors. The PCR made use of 60 Vbeta and 13 Jbeta primers. Assay: immunoSEQ multiplex PCR; the TCRdb copy retains only in-frame clones and omits some. The sample has around 160,000 clones, roughly 80% seen once. Sample: PBMCs. These receptors originate from a male donor in good health and CMV-seropositive.

The genes are TRBV4-1 and TRBJ1-5, with 7 positions matching TRBD1. V shed 2 bases, J shed 6 bases, and the junction held 16 bases outside the gene matches. Germline V gives CDR1 MGHRA, CDR2 YSYEKL. This CDR3 is built from 18 residues. The CDR3 here is CASSQQLPTGAMGQPQHF. The CDR3 region has the DNA TGCGCCAGCAGCCAACAACTCCCCACAGGGGCCATGGGTCAGCCCCAGCATTTT.

This chain uses TRBV7-9 with TRBJ2-1; 11 bases are shared with TRBD2. Trimming at V came to 6 bases and at J to 0 bases, leaving 7 bases not matched to a gene. CDR1 and CDR2 from the germline V gene are SEHNR and FQNEAQ (reference sequence). This CDR3 contains 17 residues. The chain's CDR3 is CASRTSGIRSSYNEQFF. In nucleotides, the CDR3 is TGTGCCAGCAGGACTAGCGGGATCCGGAGCTCCTACAATGAGCAGTTCTTC.

The chain is built from TRBV21-1 and TRBJ2-7; the table gives TRBD2 as D, unverified against the DNA. TRBV21-1 is designated a pseudogene. The CDR3 runs 14 residues. CDR3 DNA: TGTGCCAGCAGCGGTAGTGGGGGGGCCTGCGAGCAGTACTTC. Protein sequence: CASSGSGGACEQYF.